What follows are 18 T cell receptor beta chains derived from one specimen sequenced in a study of PD-1 blockade in classical Hodgkin lymphoma. Brentuximab vedotin exposure varied, and every patient relapsed after autologous stem cell transplantation. Only in-frame clones appear in the TCRdb table, and some are missing; sequencing was by immunoSEQ multiplex PCR. The sample yields 40,000 to 45,000 clones, roughly 78% seen once. The sequences come from peripheral blood mononuclear cells (PBMCs), collected at baseline. The receptors were sampled from a human donor with classical Hodgkin lymphoma.

This sequence joins TRBV9 and TRBJ1-6; weak D call: TRBD1 (5 bases). This CDR3 is 14 amino acids long. Looked up from germline, CDR1 is SGDLS and CDR2 is YYNGEE. The V end was cut by 4 bases, the J end by 10 bases, with 15 bases between. CDR3 residues: CASSIRTQGSPLHF. The CDR3 region has the DNA TGTGCCAGCAGCATTCGGACCCAGGGATCACCCCTCCACTTT.

The chain links TRBV5-8 to TRBJ2-1, with 9 bases lining up with TRBD1. The CDR3 sequence is 16 residues long. V dropped 4 bases and J dropped 7; count of bases not matched to a gene: 12. In germline, CDR1 is SGHTS, CDR2 YDEGEE. The CDR3 loop reads CASSETGTGWRNEQFF. CDR3 nucleotides: TGTGCCAGCAGCGAAACCGGGACAGGGTGGAGGAATGAGCAGTTCTTC.

The chain carries TRBV7-6 and TRBJ2-4, with 14 positions matching TRBD2. Losses at the gene ends were 4 bases for V and 9 bases for J; bases not matched to a gene: 5. The CDR3 runs to 15 residues. CDR1 is SGHVS, CDR2 FNYEAQ, per germline. The CDR3 nucleotides are TGTGCCAGCAGCTCTGGGACTAGCGGGGGAGGCATTCAGTACTTC. Encoded protein: CASSSGTSGGGIQYF.

This sequence joins TRBV5-1 and TRBJ2-5; TRBD2 aligns across 7 bases. V lost 4 bases to trimming and J lost 7 bases; unmatched junction nucleotides: 10. The CDR3 has 14 amino acids. Germline V gene data show CDR1 as SGHRS and CDR2 as YFSETQ. This CDR3 is CASSVTTGGSTQYF. CDR3 nucleotide sequence: TGCGCCAGCAGCGTTACGACGGGGGGATCGACCCAGTACTTC.

The rearrangement joins TRBV29-1 to TRBJ2-7; D unclear. Deletions cut 0 bases from V and 0 bases from J, with 12 bases between. Germline V lookup: CDR1 SQVTM, CDR2 ANQGSEA. This CDR3 has 15 amino acids. The CDR3 DNA follows: TGCAGCGTTGAAGATGAGGTTTTTAGCTCCTACGAGCAGTACTTC. The encoded protein is CSVEDEVFSSYEQYF.

V usage is TRBV4-3 and J usage is TRBJ2-7, with D unresolved. Per the germline V gene, CDR1 is LGHNA and CDR2 is YSLEER. The V end lost 3 bases, the J end lost 2 bases, and 8 bases lay between the germline ends. CDR3 length: 13 amino acids. CDR3 in amino acids: CASSHGATYEQYF. The DNA for the CDR3 is TGCGCCAGCAGCCACGGCGCGACCTACGAGCAGTACTTC.

This clone was found once. CDR3 sequence (DNA): TGTGCCTGGAGTCCAGGACTACCGGGGGCCTACGAGCAGTACTTC. Translation: CAWSPGLPGAYEQYF. The chain uses TRBV30 and TRBJ2-7; possible D gene TRBD2, 6 bases. The CDR3 has 15 residues. V was trimmed by 2 bases and J by 2 bases, leaving 16 bases between them. Germline loops: CDR1 GTSNPN, CDR2 SVGIG (reference sequence).

The chain has TRBV6-5 and TRBJ1-6; a weak D match, TRBD1 (5 bases). The CDR3 runs to 15 residues. Per germline, CDR1 MNHEY and CDR2 SVGAGI. The V end lost 2 bases, the J end lost 7 bases, and 12 bases lay between the germline ends. CDR3 protein: CASSYDGRANSPLHF. The CDR3 region has the DNA TGTGCCAGCAGTTACGACGGCAGGGCGAATTCACCCCTCCACTTT.

This chain connects TRBV29-1 to TRBJ1-1; D is unresolved. The CDR3 runs to 14 residues. Looked up from germline, CDR1 is SQVTM and CDR2 is ANQGSEA. Trimming shortened V by 7 bases and J by 1 base, and 16 bases separated the two germline ends. The CDR3 DNA reads as TGCAGCGCCCGCCCGACGACAACGAACACTGAAGCTTTCTTT. It yields the protein CSARPTTTNTEAFF.

The chain carries TRBV9 and TRBJ2-3; 8 bases are a match to TRBD2. Looked up from germline, CDR1 is SGDLS and CDR2 is YYNGEE. The CDR3 consists of 15 residues. J lost 6 bases, V lost 4 bases, and 10 bases had no gene match. CDR3 sequence: CASSPQGLGADTQYF. In nucleotides, the CDR3 is TGTGCCAGCAGCCCCCAGGGACTAGGGGCTGATACGCAGTATTTT.

V and J are TRBV29-1 and TRBJ2-2, with D hard to call. CDR3 size: 12 residues. Trimming removed 2 bases from V and 8 bases from J, with 9 bases in between. CDR1 and CDR2 from the germline V gene are SQVTM and ANQGSEA. DNA for the CDR3: TGCAGCGTTGAATGGCTTGGAGGGGAGCTGTTTTTT. Its protein is CSVEWLGGELFF.

The chain links TRBV7-3 to TRBJ2-7; the D gene could be TRBD1 or TRBD2 (5 bases each). Germline V CDR1 and CDR2: SGHTA, FQGTGA. With 6 bases removed from V and 3 bases from J, the gap between germline ends came to 18 bases. There are 15 residues in the CDR3. The CDR3, as DNA: TGTGCCAGCAGTCCCAACCCCGGGACGGACTACGAGCAGTACTTC. It specifies CASSPNPGTDYEQYF.

This chain connects TRBV6-1 to TRBJ2-1, with TRBD2 matching 9 bases. Trimming took 3 bases from V and 5 from J; bases not matched to a gene: 5. This CDR3 contains 15 residues. The germline V gene encodes CDR1 MNHNS and CDR2 SASEGT. CDR3 DNA: TGTGCCAGCAGTGATGTCAGACTAGCGGACAATGAGCAGTTCTTC. Its translation: CASSDVRLADNEQFF.

The rearrangement links TRBV7-2 to TRBJ1-1, with D hard to call. V lost 2 bases to trimming and J lost 1 base, with 5 bases between them. The CDR3 totals 13 residues. CDR1 and CDR2 from the germline V gene are SGHTA and FQGNSA. The CDR3 loop is CASSLYGNTEAFF. The CDR3 DNA sequence: TGTGCCAGCAGCTTATACGGGAACACTGAAGCTTTCTTT.

The chain uses TRBV6-5 and TRBJ2-7; D is perhaps TRBD1 (6 bases). The germline V gene has CDR1 MNHEY and CDR2 SVGAGI. This CDR3 has 12 amino acids. Between the trimmed V and J ends, which lost 5 bases and 3 bases, there was a span of 8 bases. The CDR3 reads CASSQGFYEQYF. Written as DNA, the CDR3 is TGTGCCAGCAGTCAGGGGTTCTACGAGCAGTACTTC.

This chain uses TRBV2 with TRBJ1-1; D might be TRBD1 (5 bases). CDR3 length: 14 residues. Germline loops: CDR1 SNHLY, CDR2 FYNNEI. The V and J ends lost 7 bases and 0 bases respectively, with 12 bases between them. CDR3 nucleotide sequence: TGTGCCAGCAACGGGGGACGTATGAACACTGAAGCTTTCTTT. Its protein is CASNGGRMNTEAFF.

CDR3: CSASGTGVTEAFF. The CDR3 nucleotides are TGCAGCGCCTCCGGGACAGGGGTAACTGAAGCTTTCTTT. The rearrangement uses TRBV29-1 and TRBJ1-1, with TRBD1 matching 10 bases. With V trimmed by 7 bases and J by 5 bases, 7 bases remained unmatched. The CDR3 covers 13 residues. CDR1 and CDR2 from the germline V gene are SQVTM and ANQGSEA.

The chain links TRBV7-2 to TRBJ1-6; D is possibly TRBD1 (5 bases). V was shortened by 2 bases and J by 10 bases, with 9 bases between the two germline ends. Germline V lookup: CDR1 SGHTA, CDR2 FQGNSA. There are 13 residues in the CDR3. CDR3 DNA sequence: TGTGCCAGCAGCTTATTAGGGGCGTCACCCCTCCACTTT. Translating it yields CASSLLGASPLHF.